This TCR beta chain was sequenced for a study of blood T cells in healthy people across ages. In this sample, this clonotype turned up many times. Its antigen is not identified. Study-wide results and limits: Naive CD4+ cell counts and diversity both ran higher in long-lived than in aged donors. No one knew whether donors had CMV, which possibly confounded expanded clonotype changes.

It was with a sample-barcoded 5' primer and a J-beta primer mix that a second PCR of about 7 to 12 cycles was run. Each CDR3 protein is one row after TCRdb ran MiXCR on the 5' RACE reads. Found here are 800,000 or so distinct CDR3 sequences, about 62% of them singletons; the top ten hold 28%. Germline V lookup: CDR1 ENHRY, CDR2 SYGVKD. The CDR3 covers 19 residues. V was pared by 0 bases and J by 4 bases, with 14 bases of the junction left unmatched. The sequence derives from a man aged 25 to 45 in good health. The sequencing input was blood. The V and J genes are TRBV10-3 and TRBJ2-3; TRBD2 matches 9 bases. The CDR3 DNA reads as TGTGCCATCAGTGAGTCCCTCACTAGCGGGCGGAGTAGCGCAGATACGCAGTATTTT. It specifies CAISESLTSGRSSADTQYF.